What follows is one T cell receptor (beta chain) and its context. What this receptor recognizes is not known. No qualities accompany the bases; no much larger clone lies one base away. TCRbeta CDR3 regions were amplified from genomic DNA by means of the immunoSEQ Assay, a bias-controlled multiplex PCR. The paper's data handling went like this. The number of nucleated cells in each sample was estimated by amplification of reference gene primers within the assay. To quantify the absolute abundance of each unique TCRbeta CDR3 rearrangement, sequence reads were collapsed and filtered. Productive Simpson clonality was computed per sample as the square root of Simpson's diversity index over productive rearrangements. Not all clones reach the TCRdb copy of this immuneACCESS table, which keeps in-frame sequences only. Checked studies attribute under half of the gap to unresolved V genes and leave the rest unexplained. From that table come the V and J calls and clone size; the DNA was used to work out D and trimming. A total of tens of thousands of clones appear in this sample, over 80% of them only once. The top ten constitute roughly 1.4% of the sample.

These data are taken from a study of blood T cell repertoires in COVID-19 (dated by TCRdb to between 2020 and 2021). Broadly, across the study: Collaborator samples came from the United States, Italy and Spain and covered acute and convalescent phases of COVID-19. The material from the prospective study consisted of cDNA or gDNA derived from T cells, B-cell-depleted T cells, or PBMCs. The samples were drawn from the first 160 participants of the ongoing ImmuneRACE study and from 950 to 1,500 subjects provided by 6 global collaborators. The dataset comprised deeply sampled blood TCRbeta repertoires from subjects exposed to, actively infected with, or recovered from COVID-19. Nearly every sample came with metadata listing a de-identified subject ID, COVID-19 status, age in years and sex. The repertoires were released in a freely available public database meant as a resource for research on the immune response to SARS-CoV-2. Where available, HLA class I and class II types were taken from metadata supplied by the sample provider and were not determined by assay-based typing.

Reading from cysteine to phenylalanine, the CDR3 counts 14 amino acids. The read is trimmed to its CDR3 DNA, 42 bases read in frame from base 1. Here V drops 6 bases and J drops 2 bases, and the junction holds 7 bases not matched to any gene. The germline V gene encodes CDR1 MDHEN and CDR2 SYDVKM. Results and caveats for the whole study, not just this receptor: Clinical and demographic metadata were provided uncurated, with the amount varying by source and participant.

Whole blood was collected in K2EDTA tubes by collaborating institutions according to the institutions' own protocols. For TCRbeta analysis, collaborator samples were shipped as frozen whole blood, as isolated PBMCs, or as DNA extracted from either sample type. The sample was peripheral blood. Recombination connected TRBV28 to TRBJ2-7; 7 junctional bases match TRBD1. The receptor was isolated from a man between 60 and 75 years old with acute or convalescent COVID-19. The nucleotide sequence reads TGTGCCAGCAGCTTGGGACAGCCCCCCTACGAGCAGTACTTC. The resulting protein is CASSLGQPPYEQYF.